This entry lists 17 T cell receptor beta chains sequenced from one sample in a study of shared clonotypes between healthy human individuals. TCRdb's copy holds only in-frame clones and misses some; the assay was immunoSEQ multiplex PCR. This sample has about 580,000 clones, with more than 95% found just once. CD8 cells regarded as naive lacked CD45RO, were positively chosen for CCR7, and omitted terminally differentiated effector memory CD45RA+ cells. The source material was naive CD8+ T cells sorted from blood. Receptors originate from a man under 40 in good health.

This chain joins TRBV7-9 and TRBJ1-1; D not certain. Germline CDR1 SEHNR, CDR2 FQNEAQ (reference sequence). Trimming took off 6 bases at V and 1 base at J, with 15 bases between the two ends. This CDR3 comprises 15 residues. CDR3 sequence reads: CASRSPTVGNTEAFF. CDR3 DNA sequence: TGTGCCAGCAGGTCCCCCACAGTGGGGAACACTGAAGCTTTCTTT.

V is TRBV2 and J is TRBJ1-2; a possible D gene is TRBD1 (5 bases). Germline lookup yields CDR1 SNHLY and CDR2 FYNNEI. The CDR3 has 15 residues. V was clipped by 6 bases and J by 0 bases, with 14 bases between them. In DNA, the CDR3 is TGTGCCAGCAGGGCGACAGCAGACTCTAACTATGGCTACACCTTC. Translated: CASRATADSNYGYTF.

The chain combines TRBV7-9 with TRBJ2-4; TRBD1 agrees at 9 bases. Trimming took 3 bases from V and 3 from J; bases not matched to a gene: 6. CDR1 and CDR2 from the germline V gene are SEHNR and FQNEAQ (reference sequence). The CDR3 has 16 residues. CDR3 sequence reads: CASSFYTDRGKNIQYF. Written as DNA, the CDR3 is TGTGCCAGCAGCTTTTATACGGACAGGGGCAAAAACATTCAGTACTTC. The whole variable domain, remainder taken from reference TRBV7-9 and TRBJ2-4, is DTGVSQNPRHKITKRGQNVTFRCDPISEHNRLYWYRQTLGQGPEFLTYFQNEAQLEKSRLLSDRFSAERPKGSFSTLEIQRTEQGDSAMYLCASSFYTDRGKNIQYFGAGTRLSVL.

This clone is a singleton in its sample. Other nucleotide sequences from this sample produce the same CDR3. This chain connects TRBV4-3 to TRBJ2-7; a weak D match, TRBD2 (7 bases). The V and J ends lost 0 bases and 1 base respectively, with 10 bases between them. This CDR3 is 15 amino acids long. CDR1 and CDR2 from the germline V gene are LGHNA and YSLEER. The CDR3 reads CASSQEGGLSYEQYF. The CDR3, as DNA: TGCGCCAGCAGCCAAGAAGGGGGACTATCCTACGAGCAGTACTTC.

The genes are TRBV5-1 and TRBJ2-3; 9 bases agree with TRBD2. The CDR3 length is 15 residues. Germline V gene lookup returns CDR1 SGHRS and CDR2 YFSETQ. V lost 5 bases and J lost 5; bases outside the gene matches: 9. This CDR3 reads CASSPAGGPGDTQYF. The CDR3 coding sequence is TGCGCCAGCAGTCCCGCGGGAGGGCCAGGAGATACGCAGTATTTT.

A remark on this clone: Within the sample, other DNA sequences also encode this same CDR3. J is TRBJ1-1 and V is TRBV4-1, with D perhaps TRBD1 (5 bases). Per the germline V gene, CDR1 is MGHRA and CDR2 is YSYEKL. This CDR3 is 14 amino acids long. V gave up 0 bases and J gave up 2 bases, with 7 bases separating them. The CDR3 here is CASSQDGGNTEAFF. CDR3 nucleotides: TGCGCCAGCAGCCAAGATGGGGGAAACACTGAAGCTTTCTTT.

The count of this clone is one. V and J are TRBV7-9 and TRBJ2-7; 8 bases align to TRBD1. Unmatched junction bases numbered 9, after V lost 5 bases and J lost 3 bases. This CDR3 has 15 residues. CDR1 and CDR2 from the germline V gene are SEHNR and FQNEAQ (reference sequence). For the CDR3, the DNA is TGTGCCAGCAGCGGCAGGGGGCCTCAAGACTACGAGCAGTACTTC. It codes for CASSGRGPQDYEQYF.

The V and J genes are TRBV2 and TRBJ2-3; TRBD2 matches at 10 bases. Germline V gene lookup returns CDR1 SNHLY and CDR2 FYNNEI. The CDR3 contains 16 residues. V lost 5 bases and J lost 4; bases outside the gene matches: 9. CDR3 coding DNA: TGTGCCAGCAGTAACCAGCTAGCGGGAGTGTCAGATACGCAGTATTTT. It codes for CASSNQLAGVSDTQYF.

The chain couples TRBV11-2 to TRBJ2-7; no clear D gene. This CDR3 comprises 14 residues. CDR1 and CDR2 (germline): SGHAT, FQNNGV. Trimming removed 1 base at V and 2 bases at J, with 9 bases between. The DNA of the CDR3 is TGTGCCAGCAGCTTAGCCCCTAGTGCCTACGAGCAGTACTTC. Its translation is CASSLAPSAYEQYF. The full variable domain, completed using reference TRBV11-2 and TRBJ2-7, is EAGVAQSPRYKIIEKRQSVAFWCNPISGHATLYWYQQILGQGPKLLIQFQNNGVVDDSQLPKDRFSAERLKGVDSTLKIQPAKLEDSAVYLCASSLAPSAYEQYFGPGTRLTVT.

The chain recombines TRBV10-3 with TRBJ2-7; no clear D gene. The V end lost 7 bases, the J end lost 2 bases, and 12 bases lay between the germline ends. The germline CDR1 and CDR2 sequences are ENHRY and SYGVKD. This CDR3 has 13 residues. CDR3 DNA: TGTGCCATCACCCAGAGTGAGACCTACGAGCAGTACTTC. Encoded protein: CAITQSETYEQYF.

The chain joins TRBV6-5 to TRBJ2-5; D unclear. V lost 6 bases to trimming and J lost 4 bases, with 6 bases between them. Germline V gene lookup returns CDR1 MNHEY and CDR2 SVGAGI. This CDR3 has 11 amino acids. This CDR3 reads CASSPGETQYF. The CDR3 DNA follows: TGTGCCAGCAGCCCAGGAGAGACCCAGTACTTC.

The rearrangement links TRBV29-1 to TRBJ1-1; the D gene is possibly TRBD1 (5 bases). The CDR3 runs 13 residues. Deletions cut 2 bases from V and 0 bases from J, with 7 bases between. Germline V gene data show CDR1 as SQVTM and CDR2 as ANQGSEA. The CDR3 DNA reads TGCAGCGTTGAAAAGACAGTGAACACTGAAGCTTTCTTT. It yields the protein CSVEKTVNTEAFF.

This chain links TRBV7-9 with TRBJ2-7, with D uncertain. The V end was cut by 5 bases, the J end by 7 bases, with 9 bases between. The germline V gene encodes CDR1 SEHNR and CDR2 FQNEAQ (reference sequence). This CDR3 comprises 11 residues. Written as DNA, the CDR3 is TGTGCCAGCAGCCACGGTTGGGAGCAGTACTTC. Protein product: CASSHGWEQYF.

The gene calls are TRBV27 and TRBJ2-7; D not resolved. CDR3 size: 13 residues. CDR1 is MNHEY, CDR2 SMNVEV, per germline (reference sequence). Trimming pared 7 bases from V and 1 base from J, leaving 11 bases between. The chain's CDR3 is CASTPRGSYEQYF. The CDR3 coding sequence is TGTGCCAGCACCCCCCGTGGGTCCTACGAGCAGTACTTC.

V and J are TRBV11-2 and TRBJ1-4, with D maybe TRBD1 (5 bases). Trimming shortened V by 6 bases and J by 8 bases, and 19 bases separated the two germline ends. In germline, CDR1 is SGHAT, CDR2 FQNNGV. This CDR3 is 15 amino acids long. CDR3 residues: CASSPGQGSLEKLFF. In DNA, the CDR3 is TGTGCCAGCAGTCCTGGACAAGGTAGTCTCGAAAAACTGTTTTTT.

The chain is built from TRBV7-9 and TRBJ1-5; 7 positions match TRBD1. The CDR3 sequence is 16 residues long. Germline V CDR1 and CDR2: SEHNR, FQNEAQ (reference sequence). Trimming removed 5 bases from V and 5 bases from J; junction bases left unmatched: 12. The CDR3 bases are TGTGCCAGCAGCCCAGTTGGGACAGCGAAAGATCAGCCCCAGCATTTT. Its translation: CASSPVGTAKDQPQHF.

The chain combines TRBV7-3 with TRBJ2-1; 12 nucleotides match TRBD2. The CDR3 runs 18 residues. Per the germline V gene, CDR1 is SGHTA and CDR2 is FQGTGA. J was trimmed by 1 base and V by 5 bases; bases with no gene match: 9. This CDR3 is CASSVGLAGFPSYNEQFF. Here the CDR3 DNA reads TGTGCCAGCAGCGTCGGACTAGCGGGATTCCCTTCCTACAATGAGCAGTTCTTC.